This T cell receptor beta chain comes out of a study of blood T cell repertoires in COVID-19. Study summary: From the United States, Italy and Spain came samples of acute and convalescent COVID-19. PBMCs, B-cell-depleted T cells, or T cells were the source of the cDNA or gDNA that made up the material.

The germline V gene has CDR1 SGHRS and CDR2 YFSETQ. This CDR3 is 14 amino acids long. Trimming stripped 4 bases from V and 5 bases from J, with 15 bases between. This clone was counted a single time. Original handling: It was from reference gene primer amplification that nucleated cell counts were estimated. The table came from immunoSEQ multiplex PCR; TCRdb's copy has only in-frame clones and leaves some out. That table supplies the V and J calls and clone size; D and trimming were determined from the DNA. The table has about 260,000 clones, roughly 87% seen once; the top ten hold 0.7%. The clonotype was recovered from a human donor in a cohort sampled during active COVID-19. The sequencing input was peripheral blood. The rearrangement joins TRBV5-1 to TRBJ1-1, with D perhaps matching TRBD1 (5 bases). The CDR3 DNA is TGCGCCAGCAGCCCGTGGGGGGGTGAAACTGAAGCTTTCTTT. Residues: CASSPWGGETEAFF.